A few counts support the clone carrying this T cell receptor (beta chain). As yet, its antigen is unknown. It was into CD45RA+ naive and CD45RA-negative memory subsets that the CD4+ cells were split. Data came from immunoSEQ multiplex PCR; TCRdb stores just in-frame clones and leaves some out. The data show about 730,000 clones, with roughly 72% seen just once and 1.8% held by the top ten. This sample is part of a study of shared clonotypes between healthy human individuals. Study details: Plates per donor: three CD4 naive, three CD4 memory, two CD8 naive, one CD8 memory.

Broader study findings: The study found lower generation probabilities in non-shared clonotypes than in those shared by all four donors.

CDR1 and CDR2 (germline): MGHRA, YSYEKL. The CDR3 totals 13 residues. Trimming shortened V by 4 bases and J by 6 bases, and 9 bases separated the two germline ends. This chain connects TRBV4-1 to TRBJ2-2; no clear D gene. The sequence was collected from a woman in her 30s in good health. The source material was memory CD4+ T cells sorted from blood. Subset of the sample: CD45RA-negative fraction. CDR3 residues: CASSRPMAGELFF. CDR3 bases: TGCGCCAGCAGCCGTCCTATGGCCGGGGAGCTGTTTTTT.